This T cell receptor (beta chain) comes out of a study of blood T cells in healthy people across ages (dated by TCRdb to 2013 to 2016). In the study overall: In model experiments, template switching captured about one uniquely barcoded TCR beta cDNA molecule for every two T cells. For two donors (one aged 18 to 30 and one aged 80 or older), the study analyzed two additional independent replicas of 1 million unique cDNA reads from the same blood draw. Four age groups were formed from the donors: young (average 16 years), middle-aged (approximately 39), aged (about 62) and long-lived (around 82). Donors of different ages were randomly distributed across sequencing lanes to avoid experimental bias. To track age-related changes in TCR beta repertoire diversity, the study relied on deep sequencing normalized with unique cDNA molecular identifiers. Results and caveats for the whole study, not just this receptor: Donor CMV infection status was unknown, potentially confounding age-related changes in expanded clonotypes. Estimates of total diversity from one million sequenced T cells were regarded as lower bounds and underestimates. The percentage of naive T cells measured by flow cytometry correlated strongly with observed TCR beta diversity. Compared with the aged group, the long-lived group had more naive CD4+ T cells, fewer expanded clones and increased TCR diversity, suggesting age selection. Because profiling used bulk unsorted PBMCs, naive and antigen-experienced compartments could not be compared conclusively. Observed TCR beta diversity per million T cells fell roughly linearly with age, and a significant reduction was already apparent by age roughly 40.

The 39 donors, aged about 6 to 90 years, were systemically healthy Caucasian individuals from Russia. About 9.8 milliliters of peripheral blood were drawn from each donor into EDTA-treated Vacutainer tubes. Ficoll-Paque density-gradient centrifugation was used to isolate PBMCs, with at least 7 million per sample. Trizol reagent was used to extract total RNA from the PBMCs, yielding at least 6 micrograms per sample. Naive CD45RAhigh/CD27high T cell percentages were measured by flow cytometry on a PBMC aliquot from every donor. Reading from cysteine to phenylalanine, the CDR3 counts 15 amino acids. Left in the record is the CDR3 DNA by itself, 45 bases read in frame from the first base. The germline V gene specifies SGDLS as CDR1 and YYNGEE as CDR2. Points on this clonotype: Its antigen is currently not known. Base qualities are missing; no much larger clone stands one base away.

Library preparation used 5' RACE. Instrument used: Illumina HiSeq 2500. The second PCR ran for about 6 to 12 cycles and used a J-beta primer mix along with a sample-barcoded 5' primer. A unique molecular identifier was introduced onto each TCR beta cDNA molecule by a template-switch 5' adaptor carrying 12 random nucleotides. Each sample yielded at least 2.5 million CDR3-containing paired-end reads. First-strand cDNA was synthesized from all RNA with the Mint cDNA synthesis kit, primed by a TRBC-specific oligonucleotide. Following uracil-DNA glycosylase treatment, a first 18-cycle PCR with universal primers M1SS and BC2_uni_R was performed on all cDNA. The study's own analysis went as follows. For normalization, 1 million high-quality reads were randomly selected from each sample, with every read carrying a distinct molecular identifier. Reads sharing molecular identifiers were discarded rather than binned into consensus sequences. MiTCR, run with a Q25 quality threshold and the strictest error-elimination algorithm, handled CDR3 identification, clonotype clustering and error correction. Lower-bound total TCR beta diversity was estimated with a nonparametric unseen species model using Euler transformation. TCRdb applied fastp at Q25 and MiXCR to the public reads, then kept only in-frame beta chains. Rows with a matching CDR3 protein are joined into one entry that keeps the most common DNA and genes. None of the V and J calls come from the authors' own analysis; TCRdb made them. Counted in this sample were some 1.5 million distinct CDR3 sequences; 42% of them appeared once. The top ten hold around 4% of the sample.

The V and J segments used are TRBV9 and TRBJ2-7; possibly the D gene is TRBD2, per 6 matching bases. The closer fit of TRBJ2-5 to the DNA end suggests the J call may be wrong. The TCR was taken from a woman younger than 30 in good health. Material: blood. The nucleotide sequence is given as TGTGCCAGCAGCGGGGAGGCGGGAATACAAGAGACCCAGTACTTC. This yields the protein CASSGEAGIQETQYF.